Listed below are T cell receptor beta chains from one sample, sequenced in a study of blood T cells in healthy people across ages. TCRdb reprocessed the 5' RACE reads with MiXCR, giving one entry per CDR3 protein. This table holds about 1.4 million distinct CDR3 sequences, approximately 59% found once. The specimen was blood. The receptors stem from a man younger than 30 in good health. Both conserved end residues are part of each CDR3. The order of the fields is clone size, J gene, D gene, V gene, CDR3 protein, CDR3 DNA. A D gene is named only where the DNA matches it firmly. Clone size is given for some rows only: seen once, a few or many times, or a class if the clone is expanded.

. | TRBJ2-1 | . | TRBV5-1 | CASRPAGTAVYNEQFF | TGCGCCAGCAGACCTGCGGGGACAGCCGTATACAATGAGCAGTTCTTC
. | TRBJ1-2 | . | TRBV3-1 | CASSPRTEANYGYTF | TGTGCCAGCAGCCCGAGGACAGAAGCTAACTATGGCTACACCTTC
. | TRBJ2-7 | . | TRBV20-1 | CSASPEGPPYEQYF | TGCAGTGCCAGCCCTGAGGGGCCCCCCTACGAGCAGTACTTC
. | TRBJ2-7 | . | TRBV7-9 | CASSSTLEYEQYF | TGTGCCAGCAGCTCAACACTCGAATACGAGCAGTACTTC
. | TRBJ2-5 | . | TRBV6-2/TRBV6-3 | CASSLRGRFREQYF | TGTGCCAGCAGTCTACGGGGACGGTTTAGGGAGCAGTACTTC
. | TRBJ2-1 | TRBD1 | TRBV24-1 | CATRAEGGEQFF | TGTGCCACCAGGGCTGAAGGGGGCGAGCAGTTCTTC
. | TRBJ2-1 | . | TRBV20-1 | CSATGLGNEQFF | TGCAGTGCTACGGGGCTGGGTAATGAGCAGTTCTTC
few | TRBJ2-3 | TRBD2 | TRBV7-2 | CASSPAVAGADTQYF | TGTGCCAGCAGCCCCGCAGTGGCGGGGGCAGATACGCAGTATTTT
. | TRBJ2-3 | . | TRBV6-2/TRBV6-3 | CASTLGWGADTQYF | TGTGCCAGCACTCTAGGTTGGGGGGCAGATACGCAGTATTTT
. | TRBJ2-5 | TRBD2 | TRBV4-1 | CASSQDSGGFNEQYF | TGCGCCAGCAGCCAAGATAGCGGGGGTTTCAATGAGCAGTACTTC
few | TRBJ2-1 | TRBD2 | TRBV10-3 | CATGGVAGGQIYEQFF | TGTGCCACCGGAGGGGTCGCGGGGGGGCAAATCTATGAGCAGTTCTTC
. | TRBJ2-1 | . | TRBV20-1 | CSARPLSGTRISYNEQFF | TGCAGTGCTAGACCCTTGTCCGGTACACGGATCTCCTACAATGAGCAGTTCTTC
. | TRBJ1-1 | . | TRBV5-1 | CASSLAGATGNTEAFF | TGCGCCAGCAGCTTGGCGGGGGCCACTGGGAACACTGAAGCTTTCTTT
. | TRBJ1-2 | . | TRBV20-1 | CSAAVLERAYGYTF | TGCAGTGCGGCGGTGTTGGAAAGGGCTTATGGCTACACCTTC
few | TRBJ2-3 | TRBD2 | TRBV25-1 | CASGIAGARNTQYF | TGTGCCAGTGGGATAGCGGGAGCACGAAATACGCAGTATTTT
. | TRBJ2-7 | TRBD1 | TRBV12-3/TRBV12-4 | CASSFLDRGLYEQYF | TGTGCCAGCAGTTTCTTGGACAGGGGGCTCTACGAGCAGTACTTC
. | TRBJ2-3 | . | TRBV18 | CASSPPTYTQYF | TGTGCCAGCTCACCACCGACTTATACGCAGTATTTT
few | TRBJ1-2 | . | TRBV5-1 | CASSLLSSYGYTF | TGCGCCAGCAGCTTGCTGTCCTCCTATGGCTACACCTTC
. | TRBJ1-2 | . | TRBV28 | CTSSLSANYGYTF | TGTACCAGCAGTTTATCCGCCAACTATGGCTACACCTTC
. | TRBJ2-1 | . | TRBV11-3 | CASGIGRDEQFF | TGTGCCAGCGGGATCGGTCGGGATGAGCAGTTCTTC
. | TRBJ2-3 | TRBD1 | TRBV9 | CASSVKTGGTDTQYF | TGTGCCAGCAGCGTTAAAACAGGGGGAACAGATACGCAGTATTTT
. | TRBJ2-7 | . | TRBV3-1 | CASSQVWGRTVYEQYF | TGTGCCAGCAGCCAAGTGTGGGGCAGGACTGTGTACGAGCAGTACTTC
. | TRBJ2-5 | . | TRBV11-2 | CASSLGTMRETQYF | TGTGCCAGCAGCTTAGGTACCATGAGAGAGACCCAGTACTTC
. | TRBJ1-1 | . | TRBV4-3 | CASSRSDTEAFF | TGCGCCAGCAGCCGATCAGACACTGAAGCTTTCTTT
. | TRBJ1-6 | . | TRBV20-1 | CSARGGGVNSPLHF | TGCAGTGCTAGAGGTGGGGGAGTTAATTCACCCCTCCACTTT
. | TRBJ1-1 | . | TRBV25-1 | CASSSYFGEGTEAFF | TGTGCCAGCAGCTCATACTTCGGGGAGGGCACTGAAGCTTTCTTT
. | TRBJ1-2 | . | TRBV20-1 | CSARDDTFYGYTF | TGCAGTGCTAGAGACGACACCTTCTATGGCTACACCTTC
. | TRBJ2-1 | . | TRBV20-1 | CSARELGPLNEQFF | TGCAGTGCTAGAGAGTTAGGACCTCTCAATGAGCAGTTCTTC
few | TRBJ2-7 | . | TRBV5-1 | CASSLVGPPRYEQYF | TGCGCCAGCAGCTTGGTGGGGCCACCTCGCTACGAGCAGTACTTC
. | TRBJ1-1 | . | TRBV29-1 | CSVEQPALNTEAFF | TGCAGCGTTGAACAGCCTGCACTGAACACTGAAGCTTTCTTT
. | TRBJ1-2 | . | TRBV20-1 | CSARVEPNYGYTF | TGCAGTGCTAGAGTTGAACCGAACTATGGCTACACCTTC
. | TRBJ1-1 | . | TRBV3-1 | CASSPGPRGFYTEAFF | TGTGCCAGCAGTCCGGGCCCCCGGGGGTTCTACACTGAAGCTTTCTTT
. | TRBJ1-2 | TRBD1 | TRBV4-1 | CASSLRQGIGANYGYTF | TGCGCCAGCAGCCTACGACAGGGAATCGGAGCTAACTATGGCTACACCTTC
. | TRBJ1-2 | TRBD1 | TRBV20-1 | CSAPPQGANGYTF | TGCAGTGCCCCGCCACAGGGGGCGAATGGCTACACCTTC
. | TRBJ2-1 | . | TRBV14 | CASSPPEYEQFF | TGTGCCAGCAGCCCTCCGGAGTATGAGCAGTTCTTC